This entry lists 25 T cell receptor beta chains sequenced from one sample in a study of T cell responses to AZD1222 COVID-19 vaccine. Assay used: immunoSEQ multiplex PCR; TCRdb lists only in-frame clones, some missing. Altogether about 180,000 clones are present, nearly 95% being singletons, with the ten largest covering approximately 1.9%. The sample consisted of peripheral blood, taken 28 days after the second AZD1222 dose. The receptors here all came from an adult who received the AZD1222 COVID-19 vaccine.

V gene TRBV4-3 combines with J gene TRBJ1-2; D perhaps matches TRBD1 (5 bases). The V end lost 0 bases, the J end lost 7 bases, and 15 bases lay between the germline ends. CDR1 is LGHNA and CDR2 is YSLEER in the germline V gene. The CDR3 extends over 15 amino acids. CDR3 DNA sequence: TGCGCCAGCAGCCAAGAAAAATTAGGGGTTCGTGGCTACACCTTC. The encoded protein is CASSQEKLGVRGYTF.

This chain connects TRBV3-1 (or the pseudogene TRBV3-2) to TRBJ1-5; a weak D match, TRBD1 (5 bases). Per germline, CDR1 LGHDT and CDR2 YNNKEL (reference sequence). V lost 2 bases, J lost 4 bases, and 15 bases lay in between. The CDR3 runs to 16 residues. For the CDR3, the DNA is TGTGCCAGCAGCCAAAGTGGAGCGGGGGTGAATCAGCCCCAGCATTTT. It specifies CASSQSGAGVNQPQHF.

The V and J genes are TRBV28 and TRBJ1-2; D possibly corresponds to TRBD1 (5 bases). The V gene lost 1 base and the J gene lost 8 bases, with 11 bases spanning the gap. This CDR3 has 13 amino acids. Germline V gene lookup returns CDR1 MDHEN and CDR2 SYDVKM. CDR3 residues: CASSLSGTGGYTF. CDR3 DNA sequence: TGTGCCAGCAGTTTATCAGGGACCGGGGGCTACACCTTC.

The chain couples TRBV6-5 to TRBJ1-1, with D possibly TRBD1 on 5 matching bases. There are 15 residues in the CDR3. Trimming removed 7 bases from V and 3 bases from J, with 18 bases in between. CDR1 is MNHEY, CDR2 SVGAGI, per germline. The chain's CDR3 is CASTPLAGLYTEAFF. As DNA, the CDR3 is TGTGCCAGCACTCCCCTCGCAGGGCTTTACACTGAAGCTTTCTTT.

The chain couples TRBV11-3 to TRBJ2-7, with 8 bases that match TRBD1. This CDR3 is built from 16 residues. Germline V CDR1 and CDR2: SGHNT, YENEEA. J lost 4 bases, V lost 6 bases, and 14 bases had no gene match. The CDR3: CASSSSSGTGPYEQYF. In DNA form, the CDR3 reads TGTGCCAGCAGTTCTTCTTCCGGGACAGGTCCTTACGAGCAGTACTTC.

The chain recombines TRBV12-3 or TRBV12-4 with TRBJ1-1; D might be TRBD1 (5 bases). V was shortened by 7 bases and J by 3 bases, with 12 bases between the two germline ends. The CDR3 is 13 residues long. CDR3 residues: CASNSDSYTEAFF. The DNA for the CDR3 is TGTGCCAGCAACAGTGACAGCTACACTGAAGCTTTCTTT.

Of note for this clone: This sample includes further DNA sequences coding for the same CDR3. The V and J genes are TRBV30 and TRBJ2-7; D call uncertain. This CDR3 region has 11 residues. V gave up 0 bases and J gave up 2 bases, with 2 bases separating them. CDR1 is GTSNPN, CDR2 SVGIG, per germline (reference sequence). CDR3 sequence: CAWSVAYEQYF. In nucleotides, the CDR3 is TGTGCCTGGAGTGTAGCCTACGAGCAGTACTTC.

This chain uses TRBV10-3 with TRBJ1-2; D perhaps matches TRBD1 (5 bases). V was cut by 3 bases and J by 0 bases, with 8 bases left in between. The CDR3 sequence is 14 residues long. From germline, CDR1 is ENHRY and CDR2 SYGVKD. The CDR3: CAISETGPNYGYTF. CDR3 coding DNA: TGTGCCATCAGTGAAACAGGACCTAACTATGGCTACACCTTC.

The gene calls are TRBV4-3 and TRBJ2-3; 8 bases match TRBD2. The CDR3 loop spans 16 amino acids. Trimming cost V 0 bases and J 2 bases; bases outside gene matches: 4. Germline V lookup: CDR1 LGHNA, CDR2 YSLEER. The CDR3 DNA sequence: TGCGCCAGCAGCCAAGAGCGGGGGGTCACCACAGATACGCAGTATTTT. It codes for CASSQERGVTTDTQYF.

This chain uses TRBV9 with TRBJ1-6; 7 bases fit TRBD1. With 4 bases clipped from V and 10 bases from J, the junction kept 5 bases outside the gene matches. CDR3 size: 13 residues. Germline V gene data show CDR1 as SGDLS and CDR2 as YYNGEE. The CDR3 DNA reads TGTGCCAGCAGCCGACAGGGTGACTCACCCCTCCACTTT. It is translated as CASSRQGDSPLHF.

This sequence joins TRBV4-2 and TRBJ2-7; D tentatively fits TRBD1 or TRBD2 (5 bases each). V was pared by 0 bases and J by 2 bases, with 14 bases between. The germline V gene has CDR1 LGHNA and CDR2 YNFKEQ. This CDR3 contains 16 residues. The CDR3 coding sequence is TGTGCCAGCAGCCAAGATTATCAGGGAGCAACCTACGAGCAGTACTTC. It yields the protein CASSQDYQGATYEQYF.

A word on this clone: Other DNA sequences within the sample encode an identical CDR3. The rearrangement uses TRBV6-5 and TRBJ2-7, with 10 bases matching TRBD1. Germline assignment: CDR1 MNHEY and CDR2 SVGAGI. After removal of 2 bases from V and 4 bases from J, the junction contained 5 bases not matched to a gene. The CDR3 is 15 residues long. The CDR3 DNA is TGTGCCAGCAGTTACAGGGGACAGGGGACATACGAGCAGTACTTC. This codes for CASSYRGQGTYEQYF.

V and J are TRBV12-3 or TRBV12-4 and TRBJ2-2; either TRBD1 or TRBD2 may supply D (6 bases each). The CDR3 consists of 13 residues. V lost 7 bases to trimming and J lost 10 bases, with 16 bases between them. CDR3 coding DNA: TGTGCCAGCACCCCGGGGGCGGTGGAGGAGCTGTTTTTT. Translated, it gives CASTPGAVEELFF.

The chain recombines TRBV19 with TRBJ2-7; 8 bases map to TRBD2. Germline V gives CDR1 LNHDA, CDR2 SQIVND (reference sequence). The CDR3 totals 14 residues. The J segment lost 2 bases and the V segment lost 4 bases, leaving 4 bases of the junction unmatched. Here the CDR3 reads CASSKTGGPYEQYF. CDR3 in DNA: TGTGCCAGTAGTAAAACGGGGGGGCCCTACGAGCAGTACTTC.

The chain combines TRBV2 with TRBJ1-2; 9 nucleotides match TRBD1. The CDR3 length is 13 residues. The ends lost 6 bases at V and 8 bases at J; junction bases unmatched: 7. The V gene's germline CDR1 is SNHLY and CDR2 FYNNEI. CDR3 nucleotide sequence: TGTGCCAGCAGGTACAGGGGGCCAGGGGGCTACACCTTC. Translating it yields CASRYRGPGGYTF.

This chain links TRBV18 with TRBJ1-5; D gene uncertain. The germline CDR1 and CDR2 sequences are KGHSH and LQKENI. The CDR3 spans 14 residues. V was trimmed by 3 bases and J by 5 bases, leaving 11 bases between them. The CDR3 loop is CASSPSSGHQPQHF. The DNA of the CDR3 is TGTGCCAGCTCACCTTCCTCTGGGCATCAGCCCCAGCATTTT.

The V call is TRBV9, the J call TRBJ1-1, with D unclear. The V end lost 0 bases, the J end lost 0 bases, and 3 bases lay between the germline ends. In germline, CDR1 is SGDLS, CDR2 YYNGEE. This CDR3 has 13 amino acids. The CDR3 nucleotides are TGTGCCAGCAGCGTAGAGCTGAACACTGAAGCTTTCTTT. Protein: CASSVELNTEAFF.

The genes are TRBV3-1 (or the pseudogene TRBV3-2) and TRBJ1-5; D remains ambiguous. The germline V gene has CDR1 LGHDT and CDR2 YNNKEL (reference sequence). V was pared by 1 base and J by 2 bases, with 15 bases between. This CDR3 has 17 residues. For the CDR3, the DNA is TGTGCCAGCAGCCAAGGCTTTATAGCAAAGGGCAATCAGCCCCAGCATTTT. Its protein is CASSQGFIAKGNQPQHF.

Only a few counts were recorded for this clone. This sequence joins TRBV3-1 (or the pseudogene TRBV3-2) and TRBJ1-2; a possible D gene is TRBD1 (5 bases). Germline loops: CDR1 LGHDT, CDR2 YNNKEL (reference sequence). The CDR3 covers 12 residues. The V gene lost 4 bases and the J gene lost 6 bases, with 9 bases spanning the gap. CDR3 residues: CASSLARDGYTF. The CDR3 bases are TGTGCCAGCAGCCTCGCCAGGGATGGCTACACCTTC.

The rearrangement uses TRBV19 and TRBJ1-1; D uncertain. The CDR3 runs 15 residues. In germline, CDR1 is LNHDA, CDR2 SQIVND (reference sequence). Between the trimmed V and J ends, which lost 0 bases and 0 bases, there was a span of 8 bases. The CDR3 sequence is CASSIDLGLNTEAFF. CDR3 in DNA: TGTGCCAGTAGTATAGATCTGGGATTGAACACTGAAGCTTTCTTT.

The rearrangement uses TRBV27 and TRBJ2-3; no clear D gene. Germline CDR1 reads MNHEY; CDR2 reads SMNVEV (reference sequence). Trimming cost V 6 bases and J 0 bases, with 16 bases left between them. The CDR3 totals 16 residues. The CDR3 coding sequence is TGTGCCAGCAGGGAAAGCGCAGATGCTAGCACAGATACGCAGTATTTT. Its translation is CASRESADASTDTQYF.

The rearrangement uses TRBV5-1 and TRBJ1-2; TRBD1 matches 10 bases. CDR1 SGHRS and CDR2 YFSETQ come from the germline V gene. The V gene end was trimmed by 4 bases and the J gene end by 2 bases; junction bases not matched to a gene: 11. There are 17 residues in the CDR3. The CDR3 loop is CASSPRITTGGNYGYTF. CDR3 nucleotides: TGCGCCAGCAGCCCCCGAATAACGACAGGGGGCAACTATGGCTACACCTTC.

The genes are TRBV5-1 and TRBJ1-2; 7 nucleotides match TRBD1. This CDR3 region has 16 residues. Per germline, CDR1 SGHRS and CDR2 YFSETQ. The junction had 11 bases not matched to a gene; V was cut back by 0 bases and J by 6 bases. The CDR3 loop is CASSLGVGQRRDGYTF. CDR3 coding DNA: TGCGCCAGCAGCTTGGGTGTGGGACAGCGGCGAGATGGCTACACCTTC.

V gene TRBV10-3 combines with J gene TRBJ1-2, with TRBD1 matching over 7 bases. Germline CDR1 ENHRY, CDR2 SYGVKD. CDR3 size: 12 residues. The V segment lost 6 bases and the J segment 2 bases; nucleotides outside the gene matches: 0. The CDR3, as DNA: TGTGCCATCAGACAGGGGAACTATGGCTACACCTTC. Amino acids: CAIRQGNYGYTF.

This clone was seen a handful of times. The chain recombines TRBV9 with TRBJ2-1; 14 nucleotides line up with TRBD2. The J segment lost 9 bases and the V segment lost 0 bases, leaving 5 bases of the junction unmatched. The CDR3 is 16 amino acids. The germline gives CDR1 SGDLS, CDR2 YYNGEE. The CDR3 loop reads CASSVGTSGGYGEQFF. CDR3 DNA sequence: TGTGCCAGCAGCGTAGGGACTAGCGGGGGGTACGGTGAGCAGTTCTTC.